This T cell receptor beta chain was profiled in a study of early T cells in non-severe SARS-CoV-2 infection. Overall study context: The authors sequenced bulk RNA from unsorted whole blood, leaving chains unpaired.

TCRdb redid the calling of the 5' RACE reads with MiXCR, one entry per CDR3 protein. Of more than 35,000 distinct CDR3 sequences listed, more than 5.5% are singletons. Germline V lookup: CDR1 SGHNT, CDR2 YENEEA. The CDR3 is 18 amino acids. With 4 bases removed from V and 0 bases from J, the gap between germline ends came to 16 bases. The chain carries TRBV11-3 and TRBJ2-6; D ambiguous. The sequence was obtained from an adult who was a healthcare worker with PCR-confirmed SARS-CoV-2 infection or an uninfected control (not recorded which). Input material: whole blood. Here the CDR3 reads CASSSPVGLRSGANVLTF. The CDR3, as DNA: TGTGCCAGCAGCTCACCCGTCGGCCTCCGCTCTGGGGCCAACGTCCTGACTTTC. The variable domain in full, completed from reference TRBV11-3 and TRBJ2-6, reads EAGVVQSPRYKIIEKKQPVAFWCNPISGHNTLYWYLQNLGQGPELLIRYENEEAVDDSQLPKDRFSAERLKGVDSTLKIQPAELGDSAVYLCASSSPVGLRSGANVLTFGAGSRLTVL.